Following are 20 T cell receptor beta chains from one sample sequenced in a study of Ad26.COV2.S vaccination and SARS-CoV-2 variants. As to treatment: 15 to 20 received Ad26.COV2.S at low or high dose, single or two shots; about 5 received placebo; per-sample allocation not given. Repertoires come from day 63 after the first vaccine or placebo injection. Produced via immunoSEQ multiplex PCR; TCRdb's table is partial and in-frame only. The table records 410,000 or so clones, around 90% of them present only once. The sequencing here drew on peripheral blood, taken in a trial of Ad26.COV2.S vaccine versus placebo. All receptors derive from a person between 18 and 60 years old who received the Ad26.COV2.S COVID-19 vaccine or a placebo.

The chain links TRBV10-3 to TRBJ2-3, with D unresolved. Germline values: CDR1 ENHRY, CDR2 SYGVKD. The ends were cut back, 8 bases at V and 2 bases at J, with 14 bases in the middle. The CDR3 extends over 14 amino acids. CDR3 sequence: CAILSGSDTDTQYF. CDR3 DNA sequence: TGTGCCATCTTGTCAGGATCTGACACAGATACGCAGTATTTT.

The chain uses TRBV2 and TRBJ2-1, with 10 bases aligning to TRBD2. Per germline, CDR1 SNHLY and CDR2 FYNNEI. Trimming cost V 4 bases and J 3 bases; bases outside gene matches: 3. This CDR3 is 15 amino acids long. CDR3 nucleotides: TGTGCCAGCAGTGCACTAGCGGGGAACTACAATGAGCAGTTCTTC. Translating it yields CASSALAGNYNEQFF.

This rearrangement joins TRBV5-5 to TRBJ1-2, with D maybe TRBD1 (6 bases). Looked up from germline, CDR1 is SGHKS and CDR2 is YYEKEE (reference sequence). This CDR3 spans 16 amino acids. V was pared by 5 bases and J by 8 bases, with 25 bases between. The CDR3 DNA sequence: TGTGCCAGCAGATACCCCGGGCGCAGGGGTTCGTGGGGCTACACCTTC. Its protein product is CASRYPGRRGSWGYTF.

V gene TRBV9 combines with J gene TRBJ2-3, with 11 bases fitting TRBD2. Germline V gene sequence: CDR1 SGDLS, CDR2 YYNGEE. The CDR3 spans 17 residues. The V and J ends lost 6 bases and 2 bases, in that order; junction bases with no gene match: 11. The CDR3 sequence is CASNSGVTSGTTDTQYF. CDR3 DNA: TGTGCCAGCAACTCGGGAGTGACTAGCGGGACCACAGATACGCAGTATTTT.

The chain recombines TRBV7-2 with TRBJ2-7, with 9 bases identical to TRBD1. CDR3 size: 15 residues. Germline CDR1 reads SGHTA; CDR2 reads FQGNSA. V trimming: 5 bases; J trimming: 1 base; junction bases outside the gene matches: 6. CDR3 residues: CASSVRTGVSYEQYF. As DNA, the CDR3 is TGTGCCAGCAGCGTCCGGACAGGGGTATCCTACGAGCAGTACTTC.

This chain connects TRBV28 to TRBJ2-2; either TRBD1 or TRBD2 may supply D (5 bases each). The CDR3 has 12 amino acids. Trimming took off 2 bases at V and 7 bases at J, with 5 bases between the two ends. Germline V gives CDR1 MDHEN, CDR2 SYDVKM. DNA for the CDR3: TGTGCCAGCAGTTTAGGGGGCGGGGAGCTGTTTTTT. Its translation is CASSLGGGELFF. Looking up the rest from reference TRBV28 and TRBJ2-2 gives the full variable domain: DVKVTQSSRYLVKRTGEKVFLECVQDMDHENMFWYRQDPGLGLRLIYFSYDVKMKEKGDIPEGYSVSREKKERFSLILESASTNQTSMYLCASSLGGGELFFGEGSRLTVL.

The chain recombines TRBV15 with TRBJ2-1, with 9 bases lining up with TRBD2. The length of the CDR3 is 17 residues. Germline CDR1 is LNHNV and CDR2 is YYDKDF (reference sequence). The trim removed 3 bases at V and 7 bases at J, leaving 13 bases unmatched. The CDR3 sequence is CATSSPHAGGGMNEQFF. The CDR3 bases are TGTGCCACCAGCAGTCCCCACGCGGGAGGGGGCATGAATGAGCAGTTCTTC.

Only a few counts were recorded for this clone. The chain has TRBV25-1 and TRBJ2-7; D not certain. The V and J ends lost 6 bases and 3 bases respectively, with 6 bases between them. This CDR3 has 11 residues. Per germline, CDR1 MGHDK and CDR2 SYGVNS. CDR3 protein: CASRENYEQYF. The CDR3 DNA sequence: TGTGCCAGCAGAGAGAACTACGAGCAGTACTTC.

V gene TRBV29-1 combines with J gene TRBJ2-3, with TRBD1 matching 9 bases. Losses at the gene ends were 2 bases for V and 4 bases for J; bases not matched to a gene: 4. Germline assignment: CDR1 SQVTM and CDR2 ANQGSEA. The CDR3 extends over 14 amino acids. Here the CDR3 reads CSVEPQGAADTQYF. CDR3 nucleotides: TGCAGCGTTGAACCACAGGGGGCGGCAGATACGCAGTATTTT.

The sample holds one count of this clone. The chain combines TRBV5-5 with TRBJ2-7; 9 bases agree with TRBD2. The V segment lost 4 bases and the J segment 5 bases; nucleotides outside the gene matches: 1. CDR1 SGHKS and CDR2 YYEKEE come from the germline V gene (reference sequence). This CDR3 has 12 amino acids. The CDR3 reads CASSRLADEQYF. The CDR3 coding sequence is TGTGCCAGCAGCCGACTAGCGGACGAGCAGTACTTC.

This chain connects TRBV10-3 to TRBJ2-7, with 7 positions matching TRBD1. V trimming: 3 bases; J trimming: 2 bases; junction bases outside the gene matches: 1. Germline CDR1 reads ENHRY; CDR2 reads SYGVKD. The length of the CDR3 is 13 residues. CDR3 sequence: CAISEDRAYEQYF. For the CDR3, the DNA is TGTGCCATCAGTGAAGACAGGGCCTACGAGCAGTACTTC.

The V gene is TRBV29-1, the J gene TRBJ1-2; 10 bases line up with TRBD1. V lost 4 bases and J lost 4; bases outside the gene matches: 15. CDR3 size: 17 residues. Germline assignment: CDR1 SQVTM and CDR2 ANQGSEA. Written as DNA, the CDR3 is TGCAGCGTTGTCAATTATGGGGGGACAGGGGAGACCTATGGCTACACCTTC. As protein: CSVVNYGGTGETYGYTF.

The CDR3: CASSLTNIADTSTDTQYF. The CDR3 DNA reads as TGTGCCAGCAGTTTAACGAATATAGCGGATACTAGCACAGATACGCAGTATTTT. The chain couples TRBV27 to TRBJ2-3; TRBD2 might be the D (6 bases). V dropped 2 bases and J dropped 0 bases, with 18 bases sitting between them. Germline CDR1 is MNHEY and CDR2 is SMNVEV (reference sequence). This CDR3 region has 18 residues.

For this clone: Other DNA sequences in this specimen translate into the identical CDR3. The chain links TRBV7-8 to TRBJ1-1; no reliable D call. The CDR3 contains 13 residues. Trimming pared 0 bases from V and 2 bases from J, leaving 4 bases between. Per germline, CDR1 SGHVS and CDR2 FQNEAQ. The CDR3 is CASSLAENTEAFF. The CDR3 DNA reads as TGTGCCAGCAGCTTAGCAGAAAACACTGAAGCTTTCTTT.

This clone was found once. This chain joins TRBV21-1 and TRBJ1-1; the DNA was not used to check the table's D call, TRBD1. TRBV21-1 is a pseudogene. CDR3 size: 16 residues. CDR3 in DNA: TGTGCCAGCAGCAGACAGGGGAAAGAAAGAAACACTGAAGCTTTCTTT. It specifies CASSRQGKERNTEAFF.

The V gene is TRBV5-8, the J gene TRBJ1-2, with 8 bases lining up with TRBD1. The CDR3 consists of 14 residues. Germline V gives CDR1 SGHTS, CDR2 YDEGEE. V lost 2 bases to trimming and J lost 9 bases; unmatched junction nucleotides: 9. The CDR3 region is CASSFRDRPGRYTF. CDR3 nucleotide sequence: TGTGCCAGCAGCTTCCGGGACAGGCCAGGTCGCTACACCTTC.

The V gene is TRBV9, the J gene TRBJ2-7, with a possible D match to TRBD2 (6 bases). CDR1 and CDR2 from the germline V gene are SGDLS and YYNGEE. The CDR3 is 15 amino acids. V was cut by 0 bases and J by 1 base, with 11 bases left in between. The CDR3 DNA reads as TGTGCCAGCAGCGTAGCACCTAGCGCTTCCTACGAGCAGTACTTC. Translating gives CASSVAPSASYEQYF.

This clone is a singleton in its sample. V and J are TRBV5-1 and TRBJ1-4, with 8 bases identical to TRBD1. The length of the CDR3 is 14 residues. CDR1 and CDR2 (germline): SGHRS, YFSETQ. J was trimmed by 5 bases and V by 5 bases; bases with no gene match: 5. As DNA, the CDR3 is TGCGCCAGCAGAAGTGACAGGGGAAATGAAAAACTGTTTTTT. Translating it yields CASRSDRGNEKLFF.

A single count supports this clone. This sequence joins TRBV6-5 and TRBJ1-2, with a weak D call TRBD1 (5 bases). This CDR3 spans 15 amino acids. Deletions cut 2 bases from V and 4 bases from J, with 14 bases between. CDR1 and CDR2 from the germline V gene are MNHEY and SVGAGI. The CDR3 loop reads CASSYPSGTFYGYTF. CDR3 nucleotides: TGTGCCAGCAGTTACCCCTCGGGGACTTTCTATGGCTACACCTTC.

The chain carries TRBV2 and TRBJ1-2; maybe TRBD1 (5 bases). The CDR3 spans 14 residues. Trimming stripped 7 bases from V and 4 bases from J, with 16 bases between. Germline V CDR1 and CDR2: SNHLY, FYNNEI. The CDR3 spells CASTETGVGYGYTF. CDR3 DNA: TGTGCCAGCACCGAGACGGGGGTTGGCTATGGCTACACCTTC.